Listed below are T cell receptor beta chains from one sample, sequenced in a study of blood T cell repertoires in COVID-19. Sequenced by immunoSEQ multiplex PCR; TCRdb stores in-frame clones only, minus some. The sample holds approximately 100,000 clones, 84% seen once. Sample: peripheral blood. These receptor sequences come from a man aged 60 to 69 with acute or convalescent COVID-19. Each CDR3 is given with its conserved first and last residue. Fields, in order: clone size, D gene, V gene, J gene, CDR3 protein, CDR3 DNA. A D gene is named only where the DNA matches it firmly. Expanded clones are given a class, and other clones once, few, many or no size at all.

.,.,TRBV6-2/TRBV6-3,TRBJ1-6,CASSYAAGSSYNSPLHF,TGTGCCAGCAGTTACGCGGCGGGGAGCTCCTATAATTCACCCCTCCACTTT
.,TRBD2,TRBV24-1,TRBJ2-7,CATSDRTSGTYEQYF,TGTGCCACCAGTGACAGGACTAGCGGGACCTACGAGCAGTACTTC
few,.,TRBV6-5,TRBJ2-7,CAAGASSYEQYF,TGTGCGGCGGGCGCCAGCTCCTACGAGCAGTACTTC
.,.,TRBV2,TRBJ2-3,CASSGREVTDTQYF,TGTGCCAGCAGTGGCAGGGAAGTAACAGATACGCAGTATTTT
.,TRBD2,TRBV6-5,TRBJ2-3,CASRSPGLVTDTQYF,TGTGCCAGCAGATCACCGGGACTAGTCACAGATACGCAGTATTTT
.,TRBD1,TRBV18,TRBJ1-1,CASSGQGNTEAFF,TGTGCCAGCTCAGGACAGGGGAACACTGAAGCTTTCTTT
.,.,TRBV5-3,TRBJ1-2,CARSLVSGRGYTF,TGTGCCAGAAGCTTGGTATCCGGGAGGGGCTACACCTTC
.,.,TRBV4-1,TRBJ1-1,CASSQLNRPNTEAFF,TGCGCCAGCAGCCAATTAAACAGACCGAACACTGAAGCTTTCTTT
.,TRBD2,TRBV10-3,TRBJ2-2,CAIRGLAENTGELFF,TGTGCCATCAGGGGACTAGCGGAAAACACCGGGGAGCTGTTTTTT
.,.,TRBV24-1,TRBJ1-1,CATSDSLRGRTEAFF,TGTGCCACCAGTGATTCCCTCAGGGGTCGGACTGAAGCTTTCTTT
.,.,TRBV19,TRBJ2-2,CASNRDTGTGELFF,TGTGCCAGTAACCGGGACACCGGAACCGGGGAGCTGTTTTTT
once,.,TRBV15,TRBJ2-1,CATSREGGENNEQFF,TGTGCCACCAGCAGAGAGGGGGGAGAAAACAATGAGCAGTTCTTC
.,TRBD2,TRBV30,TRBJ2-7,CAWSEGLAGFEQYF,TGTGCCTGGAGTGAGGGACTAGCAGGCTTCGAGCAGTACTTC
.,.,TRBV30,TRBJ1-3,CAWSEGGVDTIYF,TGTGCCTGGAGTGAGGGGGGGGTTGACACCATATATTTT
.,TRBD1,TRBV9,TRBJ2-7,CASTPAETGNYEQYF,TGTGCCAGCACCCCGGCTGAGACAGGGAACTACGAGCAGTACTTC
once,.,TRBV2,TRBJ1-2,CASRELEDGYTF,TGTGCCAGCAGGGAACTGGAGGATGGCTACACCTTC
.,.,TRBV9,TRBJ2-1,CASSTAGVSYNEQFF,TGTGCCAGCAGCACAGCAGGGGTTTCCTACAATGAGCAGTTCTTC
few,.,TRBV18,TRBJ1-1,CASSPPQGGVWVTEAFF,TGTGCCAGCTCACCACCCCAGGGTGGGGTTTGGGTCACTGAAGCTTTCTTT
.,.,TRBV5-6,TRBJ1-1,CASSGLNRQNTEAFF,TGTGCCAGCAGCGGCCTGAACAGGCAGAACACTGAAGCTTTCTTT
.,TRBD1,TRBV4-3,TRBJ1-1,CASSARGDTEAFF,TGCGCCAGCAGCGCCAGGGGGGACACTGAAGCTTTCTTT
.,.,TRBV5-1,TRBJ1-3,CASRATGFSGNTIYF,TGCGCCAGCAGGGCCACAGGCTTCTCTGGAAACACCATATATTTT
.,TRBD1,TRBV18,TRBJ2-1,CASSLDRGHNEQFF,TGTGCCAGCTCCCTGGACAGGGGGCATAATGAGCAGTTCTTC
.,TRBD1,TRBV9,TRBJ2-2,CASSVGFLRTGGTGELFF,TGTGCCAGCAGCGTAGGTTTTTTAAGGACAGGGGGAACCGGGGAGCTGTTTTTT
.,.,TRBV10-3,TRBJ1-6,CAISESMGEEPHF,TGTGCCATCAGTGAGTCGATGGGGGAGGAACCCCACTTT
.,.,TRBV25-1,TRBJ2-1,CASSDWQGTYNEQFF,TGTGCCAGCAGTGACTGGCAGGGAACGTACAATGAGCAGTTCTTC
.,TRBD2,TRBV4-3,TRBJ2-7,CASSQIRGGTYEQYF,TGCGCCAGCAGCCAAATCCGGGGGGGGACCTACGAGCAGTACTTC
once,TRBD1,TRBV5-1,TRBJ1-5,CASSMGQGGQPQHF,TGCGCCAGCAGCATGGGACAGGGCGGCCAGCCCCAGCATTTT
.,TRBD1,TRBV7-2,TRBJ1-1,CASSWGQGLKAFF,TGTGCCAGCAGCTGGGGACAGGGGCTGAAAGCTTTCTTT
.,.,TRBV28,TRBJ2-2,CASRGSTGELFF,TGTGCCAGCAGAGGGAGCACCGGGGAGCTGTTTTTT
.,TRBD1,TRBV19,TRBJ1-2,CASTPGTGEGYGYTF,TGTGCCAGTACCCCTGGGACAGGGGAGGGCTATGGCTACACCTTC
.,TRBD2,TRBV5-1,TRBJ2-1,CASSLRSFQRGARGHEQFF,TGCGCCAGCAGCTTGAGGTCGTTTCAGCGGGGTGCAAGGGGACATGAGCAGTTCTTC
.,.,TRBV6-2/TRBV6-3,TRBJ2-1,CASSLAYYNEQFF,TGTGCCAGCAGTCTAGCGTACTACAATGAGCAGTTCTTC
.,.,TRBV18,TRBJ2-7,CASSPPYRDEQYF,TGTGCCAGCTCACCGCCCTACAGGGACGAGCAGTACTTC
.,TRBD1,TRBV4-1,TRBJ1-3,CASSQGRQGPWSTIYF,TGCGCCAGCAGCCAAGGACGACAGGGGCCTTGGAGCACCATATATTTT
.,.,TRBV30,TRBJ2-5,CAWSVSGRVQYF,TGTGCCTGGAGTGTATCGGGAAGGGTCCAGTACTTC
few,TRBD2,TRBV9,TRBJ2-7,CASSPSGGSYEQYF,TGTGCCAGCAGCCCTAGCGGGGGGTCCTACGAGCAGTACTTC
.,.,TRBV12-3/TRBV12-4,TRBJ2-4,CASSLREDIQYF,TGTGCCAGCAGTTTAAGGGAGGACATTCAGTACTTC